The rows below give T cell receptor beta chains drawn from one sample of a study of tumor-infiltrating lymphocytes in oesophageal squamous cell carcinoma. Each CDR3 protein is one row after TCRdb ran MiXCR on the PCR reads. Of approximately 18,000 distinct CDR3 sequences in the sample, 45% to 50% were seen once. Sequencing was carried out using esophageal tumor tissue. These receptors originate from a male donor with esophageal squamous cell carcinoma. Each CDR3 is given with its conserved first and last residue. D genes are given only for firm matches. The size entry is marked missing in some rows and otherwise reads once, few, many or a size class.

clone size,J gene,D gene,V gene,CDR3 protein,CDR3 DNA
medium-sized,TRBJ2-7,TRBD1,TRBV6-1,CASSDAGGVNEQYF,TGTGCCAGCAGTGACGCAGGGGGTGTCAACGAGCAGTACTTC
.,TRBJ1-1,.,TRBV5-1,CASSSEGTEAFF,TGCGCCAGCAGCTCGGAAGGCACTGAAGCTTTCTTT
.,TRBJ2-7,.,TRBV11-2,CASSPRQAAEQYF,TGTGCCAGCAGCCCCCGACAGGCGGCCGAGCAGTACTTC
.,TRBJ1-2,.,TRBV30,CAWSGPTFRGYTF,TGTGCCTGGAGTGGGCCGACTTTTCGCGGCTACACCTTC
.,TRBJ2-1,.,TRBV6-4,CASRFKGTSRDEQFF,TGTGCCAGCAGATTTAAGGGAACTAGCCGCGATGAGCAGTTCTTC
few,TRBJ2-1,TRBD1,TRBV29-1,CSVSRQGFYNEQFF,TGCAGCGTTTCACGACAGGGGTTCTACAATGAGCAGTTCTTC
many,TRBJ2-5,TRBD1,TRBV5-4,CASSPGGHKQETQYF,TGCGCCAGCAGCCCAGGGGGACATAAACAAGAGACCCAGTACTTC
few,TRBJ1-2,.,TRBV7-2,CASSPRGVYHGYTF,TGTGCCAGCAGCCCGCGAGGGGTTTATCATGGCTACACCTTC
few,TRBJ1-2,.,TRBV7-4,CASSLEPLRGGYTF,TGTGCCAGCAGCTTAGAGCCACTTCGGGGAGGCTACACCTTC
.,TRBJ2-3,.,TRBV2,CASKARQSSTDTQYF,TGTGCCAGCAAAGCAAGACAGAGCTCCACAGATACGCAGTATTTT
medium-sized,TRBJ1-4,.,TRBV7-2,CASRQGPERGKLFF,TGTGCCAGCAGACAGGGCCCCGAACGAGGAAAACTGTTTTTT
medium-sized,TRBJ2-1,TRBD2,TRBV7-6,CASSATGAGVGDEQFF,TGTGCCAGCAGCGCGACCGGGGCGGGAGTTGGCGATGAGCAGTTCTTC